This T cell receptor (beta chain) stems from a study of cytomegalovirus exposure and HLA in healthy donors. Germline V gene data show CDR1 as MDHEN and CDR2 as SYDVKM. V lost 5 bases to trimming and J lost 8 bases; unmatched junction nucleotides: 8. This CDR3 has 15 residues. Vbeta (60) and Jbeta (13) primers were used in the PCR. Assay: immunoSEQ multiplex PCR; the TCRdb copy retains only in-frame clones and omits some. In the table there are about 110,000 clones, 77% of which are singletons. The sequenced sample consisted of PBMCs. This TCR was recovered from a male donor in good health and CMV-seronegative. This rearrangement joins TRBV28 to TRBJ1-4; 10 bases match TRBD1. CDR3 amino acids: CASSKTGGGGEKLFF. CDR3 sequence (DNA): TGTGCCAGCAGTAAGACAGGGGGCGGCGGGGAAAAACTGTTTTTT.